This TCR beta chain was found in a study of T cells after yellow fever vaccination. Using its own MiXCR run on the 5' RACE reads, TCRdb lists one record per CDR3 protein. The table lists under 300,000 distinct CDR3 sequences, about 7% of them singletons. V gave up 6 bases and J gave up 1 base, with 13 bases separating them. CDR3 length equals 15 residues. Germline CDR1 is DFQATT and CDR2 is SNEGSKA (reference sequence). The TCR originated in a man under 40 who received the YFV17D yellow fever vaccine. Material: CD4+ T cells sorted from PBMCs, obtained on the day of the yellow fever booster vaccination. This sequence joins TRBV20-1 and TRBJ1-6; no firm D call. CDR3 coding DNA: TGCAGTGCGGAAGAGGCTGGGTCCTATAATTCACCCCTCCACTTT. It yields the protein CSAEEAGSYNSPLHF.